The 9 T cell receptor beta chains listed next were all sequenced from one sample in a study of graft-versus-host responses after intestinal transplantation. Produced via immunoSEQ multiplex PCR; TCRdb's table is partial and in-frame only. The data show approximately 77,000 clones, around 93% seen once. The material sequenced was PBMCs, taken 98 days after intestinal transplantation. The source is a human patient who received an intestinal transplant, so some T cells may come from the graft donor.

This clone was found once. V and J are TRBV27 and TRBJ2-7, with 10 bases fitting TRBD1. Trimming took 10 bases from V and 6 from J; bases not matched to a gene: 6. This CDR3 contains 12 residues. The V gene's germline CDR1 is MNHEY and CDR2 SMNVEV (reference sequence). In DNA, the CDR3 is TGTGCCATTGGGACAGGGGTTCCCGAGCAGTACTTC. Residues: CAIGTGVPEQYF.

The V and J genes are TRBV5-1 and TRBJ2-5; TRBD2 matches 10 bases. From germline, CDR1 is SGHRS and CDR2 YFSETQ. V lost 3 bases and J lost 4; bases outside the gene matches: 9. This CDR3 is 16 amino acids long. The CDR3 DNA reads TGCGCCAGCAGCTCTGAGCGGGGGGGGTTTGCAGAGACCCAGTACTTC. It yields the protein CASSSERGGFAETQYF. The full variable domain, rest sourced from reference TRBV5-1 and TRBJ2-5, is KAGVTQTPRYLIKTRGQQVTLSCSPISGHRSVSWYQQTPGQGLQFLFEYFSETQRNKGNFPGRFSGRQFSNSRSEMNVSTLELGDSALYLCASSSERGGFAETQYFGPGTRLLVL.

In this sample, this clone turned up a few times. The chain joins TRBV5-1 to TRBJ2-5; 9 bases agree with TRBD2. Germline V gives CDR1 SGHRS, CDR2 YFSETQ. CDR3 size: 18 residues. V was pared by 3 bases and J by 0 bases, with 12 bases of the junction left unmatched. CDR3 amino acids: CASSSGLAGWVDQETQYF. The CDR3 bases are TGCGCCAGCAGCTCAGGGCTAGCGGGGTGGGTAGACCAAGAGACCCAGTACTTC.

The chain combines TRBV27 with TRBJ2-1; D unclear. The CDR3 has 11 residues. CDR1 and CDR2 (germline): MNHEY, SMNVEV (reference sequence). V lost 11 bases, J lost 8 bases, and 13 bases lay in between. The CDR3 is CAAQSQYEQFF. The CDR3 nucleotides read TGTGCCGCCCAAAGTCAATATGAGCAGTTCTTC.

This sequence joins TRBV18 and TRBJ2-7; D gene ambiguous. V lost 9 bases and J 9 bases, leaving 9 bases between the germline ends. CDR1 is KGHSH, CDR2 LQKENI, per germline. CDR3 length equals 9 residues. The CDR3 loop is CARLKVQYF. The CDR3 DNA sequence: TGTGCCAGACTGAAGGTGCAGTACTTC. Filled out from reference TRBV18 and TRBJ2-7, the complete variable domain reads NAGVMQNPRHLVRRRGQEARLRCSPMKGHSHVYWYRQLPEEGLKFMVYLQKENIIDESGMPKERFSAEFPKEGPSILRIQQVVRGDSAAYFCARLKVQYFGPGTRLTVT.

Of note for this clone: Other DNA sequences in the same sample also yield this CDR3. The gene calls are TRBV28 and TRBJ2-5; D may match TRBD1 or TRBD2 (5 bases each). Germline values: CDR1 MDHEN, CDR2 SYDVKM. The length of the CDR3 is 14 residues. Trimming left V 1 base short and J 7 bases short, with 13 bases between. The CDR3 DNA is TGTGCCAGCAGTTTATCGGGGCAGGGTGGGACCCAGTACTTC. It translates to CASSLSGQGGTQYF.

The chain employs TRBV9 and TRBJ1-2; D not resolved. Trimming pared 4 bases from V and 4 bases from J, leaving 17 bases between. There are 15 residues in the CDR3. CDR1 is SGDLS, CDR2 YYNGEE, per germline. CDR3 coding DNA: TGTGCCAGCAGCCCATCACTAACCCCTTTCTATGGCTACACCTTC. The encoded protein is CASSPSLTPFYGYTF.

The rearrangement joins TRBV6-6 to TRBJ2-7; 10 bases align to TRBD2. CDR1 MNHNY and CDR2 SVGAGI come from the germline V gene (reference sequence). The V segment lost 7 bases and the J segment 2 bases; nucleotides outside the gene matches: 5. The CDR3 has 14 amino acids. The CDR3 DNA sequence: TGTGCCAGCAATAAGGGACTAGCGCCCTACGAGCAGTACTTC. This gives the protein CASNKGLAPYEQYF.

The chain carries TRBV9 and TRBJ1-2; D unclear. The CDR3 totals 15 residues. Germline assignment: CDR1 SGDLS and CDR2 YYNGEE. Trimming removed 0 bases from V and 2 bases from J, with 11 bases in between. The CDR3 region has the DNA TGTGCCAGCAGCGTAGAGGGCGTATCCAACTATGGCTACACCTTC. It yields the protein CASSVEGVSNYGYTF.